The 10 T cell receptor beta chains in this list originate from one sample, sequenced in a study of Graves' ophthalmopathy and Graves' hyperthyroidism. Transcripts of RNA were the source for amplifying TCR beta CDR3 regions. The library came from an HTBI-primed first-round RT-PCR and a second-round multiplex PCR. From the multiplex PCR reads, TCRdb called clonotypes with MiXCR, one entry per CDR3 protein. This sample has 600,000 to 650,000 distinct CDR3 sequences, with around a fifth found just once. Sequenced: peripheral blood. Source of these receptors: a woman aged 18-29 years with stable Graves' hyperthyroidism. Some clones in this sample may be carry-over from other donors' samples.

This clonotype has a count of ten or more. The genes are TRBV29-1 and TRBJ2-7; no reliable D call. CDR1 and CDR2 (germline): SQVTM, ANQGSEA. V dropped 4 bases and J dropped 5 bases, with 15 bases sitting between them. This CDR3 has 13 residues. The CDR3 reads CSVVVSATDEQYF. In DNA form, the CDR3 reads TGCAGCGTTGTCGTCTCGGCAACGGACGAGCAGTACTTC.

This sequence joins TRBV28 and TRBJ2-7; no definite D call. Trimming removed 10 bases from V and 5 bases from J, with 18 bases in between. Germline CDR1 and CDR2: MDHEN and SYDVKM. The length of the CDR3 is 13 residues. In DNA form, the CDR3 reads TGTGCCATCAGCCAAACAAGCGTACACGAGCAGTACTTC. The encoded protein is CAISQTSVHEQYF.

This clonotype was counted ten times or more. The chain has TRBV11-2 and TRBJ2-2; D perhaps matches TRBD1 (6 bases). V shed 8 bases and J shed 3 bases, with 16 bases lying between them. There are 15 residues in the CDR3. Per the germline V gene, CDR1 is SGHAT and CDR2 is FQNNGV. CDR3 sequence: CASGLRGYDTGELFF. In DNA form, the CDR3 reads TGTGCCAGCGGCCTCAGGGGCTACGACACCGGGGAGCTGTTTTTT.

CDR3 coding DNA: TGTGCCAGCAGCGTTTACCCCGGGACAGGGACCGACGAGCAGTACTTC. Residues: CASSVYPGTGTDEQYF. V is TRBV3-1 and J is TRBJ2-7; 9 nucleotides match TRBD1. The CDR3 extends over 16 amino acids. V was clipped by 5 bases and J by 5 bases; unmatched bases: 13. CDR1 LGHDT and CDR2 YNNKEL come from the germline V gene (reference sequence).

This clonotype came up many times. This chain links TRBV9 with TRBJ1-2, with D uncertain. The V end was cut by 3 bases, the J end by 5 bases, with 5 bases between. The germline CDR1 and CDR2 sequences are SGDLS and YYNGEE. The CDR3 length is 11 residues. This CDR3 reads CASSAQYGYTF. The CDR3, as DNA: TGTGCCAGCAGCGCCCAATATGGCTACACCTTC.

This rearrangement joins TRBV12-5 to TRBJ1-5; D gene uncertain. Trimming cost V 6 bases and J 6 bases, with 15 bases left between them. Germline CDR1 and CDR2: LGHNT and FRNRAP. The CDR3 runs 14 residues. CDR3: CASGIARVGQPQHF. CDR3 nucleotides: TGTGCTAGTGGGATTGCCCGCGTCGGTCAGCCCCAGCATTTT.

In this sample, this clonotype turned up many times. The V call is TRBV5-1, the J call TRBJ2-7, with TRBD1 identical over 10 bases. Germline loops: CDR1 SGHRS, CDR2 YFSETQ. V gave up 3 bases and J gave up 5 bases; unmatched junction bases: 8. This CDR3 region has 15 residues. The CDR3 loop reads CASSSTGTGDNEQYF. The CDR3 DNA reads as TGCGCCAGCAGCTCGACCGGGACAGGGGATAACGAGCAGTACTTC.

The sample holds many counts of this clonotype. The genes are TRBV4-1 and TRBJ2-7; 7 nucleotides agree with TRBD1. CDR1 is MGHRA, CDR2 YSYEKL, per germline. V lost 8 bases and J lost 6; bases outside the gene matches: 7. The CDR3 extends over 12 amino acids. CDR3 DNA sequence: TGCGCCAGCTCCGGACAGGAGTCCGAGCAGTACTTC. It specifies CASSGQESEQYF.

This clonotype occurred many times. The V call is TRBV12-3 or TRBV12-4, the J call TRBJ2-7; 8 nucleotides line up with TRBD1. This CDR3 spans 15 amino acids. The V gene end was trimmed by 5 bases and the J gene end by 3 bases; junction bases not matched to a gene: 9. The CDR3: CASSPDRDRIYEQYF. CDR3 DNA sequence: TGTGCCAGCAGTCCCGACCGGGACAGGATCTACGAGCAGTACTTC.

V gene TRBV12-5 combines with J gene TRBJ1-1, with 7 bases identical to TRBD1. V lost 1 base to trimming and J lost 5 bases; unmatched junction nucleotides: 4. Germline loops: CDR1 LGHNT, CDR2 FRNRAP. CDR3 size: 14 residues. The CDR3 nucleotides read TGTGCTAGTGGTTTGGCCGGGGGACAGACTGAAGCTTTCTTT. It yields the protein CASGLAGGQTEAFF.